This T cell receptor (beta chain) was obtained from a study of glioma-infiltrating T cells. Study-wide results and limits: Gliomas, especially low-grade, showed above-expected tissue-blood divergence; non-neoplastic patients showed below. Very few CDR3 sequences were shared between tissue and blood.

Only a few counts were recorded for this clonotype. Its antigen is currently unknown. One junction end does not reproduce the germline sequence, and a read error may be involved. There are 14 residues in the CDR3. Germline loops: CDR1 SNHLY, CDR2 FYNNEI. The iRepertoire nested amplicon-rescue multiplex PCR amplified TCR alpha and beta CDR3s from RNA. Input was roughly 85-400 ng of tissue mRNA or PBMC total RNA. TCRdb re-analysed the multiplex PCR reads in MiXCR, keeping a single row per CDR3 protein. The table shows over 90,000 distinct CDR3 sequences, with about 30% occurring only once. The receptor's source is a human donor with low-grade glioma or glioblastoma, undergoing nonglioma brain surgery, or in good health (not recorded which). Sequencing was carried out using glioma tissue, nonneoplastic brain tissue, or PBMCs (not recorded which). The rearrangement links TRBV2 to TRBJ2-2; no clear D gene. The DNA for the CDR3 is TGTGCCAGCAGTGTAGACCGGAACGCCGGGGAGCTGTTTTTT. This translates into CASSVDRNAGELFF.